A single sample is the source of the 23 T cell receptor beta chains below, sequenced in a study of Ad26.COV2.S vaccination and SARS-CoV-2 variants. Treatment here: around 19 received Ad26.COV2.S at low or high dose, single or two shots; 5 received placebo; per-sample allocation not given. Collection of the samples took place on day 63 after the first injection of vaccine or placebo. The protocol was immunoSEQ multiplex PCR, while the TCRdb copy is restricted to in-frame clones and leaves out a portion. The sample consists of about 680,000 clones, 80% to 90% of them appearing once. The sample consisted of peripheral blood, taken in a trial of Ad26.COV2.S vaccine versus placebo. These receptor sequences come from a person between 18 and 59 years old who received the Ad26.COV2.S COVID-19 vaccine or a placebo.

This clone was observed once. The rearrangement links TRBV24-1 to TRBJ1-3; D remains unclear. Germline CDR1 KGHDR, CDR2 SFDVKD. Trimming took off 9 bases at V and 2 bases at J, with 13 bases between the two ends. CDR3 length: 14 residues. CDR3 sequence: CATQNSGTGNTIYF. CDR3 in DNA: TGTGCCACCCAAAACTCGGGGACTGGAAACACCATATATTTT.

Written as DNA, the CDR3 is TGTGCCAGCAGCTTAGCACTAGCGGGAGGATCCGAGCAGTACTTC. It yields the protein CASSLALAGGSEQYF. The rearrangement joins TRBV7-9 to TRBJ2-7; the match to TRBD2 covers 12 bases. The V segment lost 0 bases and the J segment 6 bases; nucleotides outside the gene matches: 3. The CDR3 loop spans 15 amino acids. Germline V gene sequence: CDR1 SEHNR, CDR2 FQNEAQ (reference sequence).

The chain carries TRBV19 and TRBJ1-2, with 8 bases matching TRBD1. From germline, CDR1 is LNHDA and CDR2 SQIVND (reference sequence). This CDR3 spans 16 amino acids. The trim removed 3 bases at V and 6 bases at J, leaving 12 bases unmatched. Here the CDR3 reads CASSMAFLRQGNGYTF. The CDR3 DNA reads TGTGCCAGTAGTATGGCGTTTTTAAGACAGGGGAATGGCTACACCTTC.

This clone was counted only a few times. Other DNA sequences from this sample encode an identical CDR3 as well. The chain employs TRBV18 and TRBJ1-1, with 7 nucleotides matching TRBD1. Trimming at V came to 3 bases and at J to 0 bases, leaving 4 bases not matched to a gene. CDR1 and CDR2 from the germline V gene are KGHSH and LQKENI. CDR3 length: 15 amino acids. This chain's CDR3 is CASSPRDRLNTEAFF. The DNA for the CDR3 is TGTGCCAGCTCACCGCGGGACAGACTGAACACTGAAGCTTTCTTT.

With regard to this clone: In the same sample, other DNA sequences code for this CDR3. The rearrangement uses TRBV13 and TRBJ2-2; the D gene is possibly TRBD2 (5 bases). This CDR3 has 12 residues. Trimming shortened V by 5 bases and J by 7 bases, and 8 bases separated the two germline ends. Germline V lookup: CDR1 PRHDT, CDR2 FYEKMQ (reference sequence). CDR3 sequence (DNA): TGTGCCAGCAGCCTTGAGGGCGGGGAGCTGTTTTTT. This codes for CASSLEGGELFF.

CDR3 region: CASSSVRYEQFF. CDR3 bases: TGTGCCAGCAGTTCGGTAAGGTATGAGCAGTTCTTC. The rearrangement uses TRBV6-5 and TRBJ2-1; no reliable D call. Trimming stripped 4 bases from V and 8 bases from J, with 9 bases between. Germline CDR1 MNHEY, CDR2 SVGAGI. There are 12 residues in the CDR3.

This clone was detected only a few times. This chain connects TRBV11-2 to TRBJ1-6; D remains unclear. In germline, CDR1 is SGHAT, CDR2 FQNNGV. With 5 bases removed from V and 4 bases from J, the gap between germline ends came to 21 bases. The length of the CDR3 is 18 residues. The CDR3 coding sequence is TGTGCCAGCAGCCCCCAGGTTCGGGGTCGAGAGTATAATTCACCCCTCCACTTT. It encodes CASSPQVRGREYNSPLHF.

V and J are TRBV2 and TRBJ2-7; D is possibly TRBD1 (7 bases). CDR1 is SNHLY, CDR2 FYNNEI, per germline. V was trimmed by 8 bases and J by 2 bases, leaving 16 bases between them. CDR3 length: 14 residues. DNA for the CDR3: TGTGCCAGCGGGGGGAGACAGGGAACCTACGAGCAGTACTTC. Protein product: CASGGRQGTYEQYF.

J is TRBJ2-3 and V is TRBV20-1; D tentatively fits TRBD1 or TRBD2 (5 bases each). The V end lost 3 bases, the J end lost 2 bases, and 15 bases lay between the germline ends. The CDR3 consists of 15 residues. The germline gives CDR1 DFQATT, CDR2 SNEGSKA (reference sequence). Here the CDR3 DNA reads TGCAGTGCTAGTCCCCGGGACCTTTACACAGATACGCAGTATTTT. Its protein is CSASPRDLYTDTQYF.

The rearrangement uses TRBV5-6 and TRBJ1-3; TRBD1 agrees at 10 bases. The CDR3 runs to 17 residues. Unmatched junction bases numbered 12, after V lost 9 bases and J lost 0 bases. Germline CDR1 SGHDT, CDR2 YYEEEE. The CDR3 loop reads CATSIAGTGDSGNTIYF. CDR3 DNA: TGTGCCACTTCTATTGCCGGGACAGGGGACTCTGGAAACACCATATATTTT.

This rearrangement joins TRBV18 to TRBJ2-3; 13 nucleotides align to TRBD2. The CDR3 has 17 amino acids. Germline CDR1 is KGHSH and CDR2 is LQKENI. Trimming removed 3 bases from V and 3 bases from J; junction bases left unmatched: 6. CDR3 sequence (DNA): TGTGCCAGCTCACCGGCGACGACTAGCGGGGGGACAGATACGCAGTATTTT. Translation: CASSPATTSGGTDTQYF. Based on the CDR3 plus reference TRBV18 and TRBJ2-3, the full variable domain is NAGVMQNPRHLVRRRGQEARLRCSPMKGHSHVYWYRQLPEEGLKFMVYLQKENIIDESGMPKERFSAEFPKEGPSILRIQQVVRGDSAAYFCASSPATTSGGTDTQYFGPGTRLTVL.

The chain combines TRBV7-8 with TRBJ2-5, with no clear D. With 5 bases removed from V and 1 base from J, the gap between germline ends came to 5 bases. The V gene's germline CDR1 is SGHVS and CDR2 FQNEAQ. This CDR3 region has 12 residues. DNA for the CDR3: TGTGCCAGCAGCCACCCCCAAGAGACCCAGTACTTC. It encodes CASSHPQETQYF.

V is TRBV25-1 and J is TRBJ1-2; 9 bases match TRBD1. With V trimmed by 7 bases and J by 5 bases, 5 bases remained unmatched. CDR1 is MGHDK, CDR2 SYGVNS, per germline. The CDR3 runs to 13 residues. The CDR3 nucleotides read TGTGCCAGCACCCAGACAGGGGGTTATGGCTACACCTTC. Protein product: CASTQTGGYGYTF.

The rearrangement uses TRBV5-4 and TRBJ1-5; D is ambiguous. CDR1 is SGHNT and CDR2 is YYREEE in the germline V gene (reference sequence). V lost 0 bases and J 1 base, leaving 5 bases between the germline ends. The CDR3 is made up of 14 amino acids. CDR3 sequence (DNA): TGTGCCAGCAGCTTGGTTGGGAGCAATCAGCCCCAGCATTTT. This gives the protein CASSLVGSNQPQHF. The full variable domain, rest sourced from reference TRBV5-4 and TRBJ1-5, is ETGVTQSPTHLIKTRGQQVTLRCSSQSGHNTVSWYQQALGQGPQFIFQYYREEENGRGNFPPRFSGLQFPNYSSELNVNALELDDSALYLCASSLVGSNQPQHFGDGTRLSIL.

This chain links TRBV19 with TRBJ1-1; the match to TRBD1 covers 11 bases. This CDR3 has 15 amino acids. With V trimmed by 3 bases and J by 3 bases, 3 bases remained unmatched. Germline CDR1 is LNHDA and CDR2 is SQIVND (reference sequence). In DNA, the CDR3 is TGTGCCAGTAGTATGGGGGACAGGGGGTACACTGAAGCTTTCTTT. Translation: CASSMGDRGYTEAFF.

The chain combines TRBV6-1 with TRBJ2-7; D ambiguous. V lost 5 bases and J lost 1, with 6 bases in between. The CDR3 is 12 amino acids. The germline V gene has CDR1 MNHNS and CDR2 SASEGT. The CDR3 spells CASSYSSYEQYF. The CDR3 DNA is TGTGCCAGCAGTTATTCTTCCTACGAGCAGTACTTC.

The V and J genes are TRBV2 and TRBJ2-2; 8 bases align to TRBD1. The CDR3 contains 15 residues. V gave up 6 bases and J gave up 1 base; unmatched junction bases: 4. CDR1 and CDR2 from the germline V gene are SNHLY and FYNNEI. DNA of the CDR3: TGTGCCAGCAGAGGACAGGGATGGAACACCGGGGAGCTGTTTTTT. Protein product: CASRGQGWNTGELFF.

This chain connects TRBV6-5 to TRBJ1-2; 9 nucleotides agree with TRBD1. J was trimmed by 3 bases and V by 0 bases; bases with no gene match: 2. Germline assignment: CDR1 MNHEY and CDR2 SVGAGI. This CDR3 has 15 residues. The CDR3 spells CASSYSTGGDYGYTF. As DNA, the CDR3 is TGTGCCAGCAGTTACTCGACAGGGGGAGACTATGGCTACACCTTC.

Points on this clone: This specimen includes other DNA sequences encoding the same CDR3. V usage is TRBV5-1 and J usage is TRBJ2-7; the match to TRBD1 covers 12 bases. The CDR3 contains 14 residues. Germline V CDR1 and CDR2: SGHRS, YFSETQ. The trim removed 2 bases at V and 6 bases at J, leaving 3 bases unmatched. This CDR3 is CASSLGTGGGEQYF. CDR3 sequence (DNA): TGCGCCAGCAGCTTAGGGACAGGGGGCGGCGAGCAGTACTTC.

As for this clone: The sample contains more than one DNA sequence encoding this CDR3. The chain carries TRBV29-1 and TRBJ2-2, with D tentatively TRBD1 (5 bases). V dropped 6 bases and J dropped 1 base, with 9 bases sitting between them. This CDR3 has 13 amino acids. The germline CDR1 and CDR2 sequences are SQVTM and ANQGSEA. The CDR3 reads CSVGQGNTGELFF. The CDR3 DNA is TGCAGCGTAGGGCAGGGGAACACCGGGGAGCTGTTTTTT.

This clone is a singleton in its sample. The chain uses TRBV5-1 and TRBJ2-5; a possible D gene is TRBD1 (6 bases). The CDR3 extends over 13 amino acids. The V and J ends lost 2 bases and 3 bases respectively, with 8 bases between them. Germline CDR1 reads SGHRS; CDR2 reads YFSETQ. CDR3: CASSLQGKETQYF. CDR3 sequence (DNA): TGCGCCAGCAGCTTACAGGGTAAAGAGACCCAGTACTTC.

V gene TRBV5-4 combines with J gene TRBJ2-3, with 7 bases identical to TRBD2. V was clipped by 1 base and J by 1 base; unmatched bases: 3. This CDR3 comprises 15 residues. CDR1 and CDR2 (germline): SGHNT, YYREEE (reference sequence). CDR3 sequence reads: CASSLSLAGTDTQYF. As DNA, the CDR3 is TGTGCCAGCAGCTTGTCCCTAGCGGGCACAGATACGCAGTATTTT.

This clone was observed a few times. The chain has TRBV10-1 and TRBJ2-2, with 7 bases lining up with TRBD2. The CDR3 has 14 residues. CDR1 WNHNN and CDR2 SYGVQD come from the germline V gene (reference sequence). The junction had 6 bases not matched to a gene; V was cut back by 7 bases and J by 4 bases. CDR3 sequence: CASKATSTTGELFF. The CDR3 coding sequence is TGCGCCAGCAAGGCGACTAGCACCACCGGGGAGCTGTTTTTT.